This record concerns one T cell receptor (beta chain) sequence. Its specificity is not known. The data stem from a study of cytomegalovirus exposure and HLA in healthy donors. Turning to the study itself: Of all 400 or so donors who were genotyped, 70% to 85% belonged to the Caucasian-associated ancestry cluster.

The CDR3 is made up of 14 amino acids. Germline CDR1 and CDR2: SQVTM and ANQGSEA. V was pared by 5 bases and J by 0 bases, with 8 bases between. Use of 60 Vbeta and 13 Jbeta primers characterized the PCR. Clones were sequenced by immunoSEQ multiplex PCR, and TCRdb holds only the in-frame ones, with some missing. Of 150,000 or so clones listed, about 68% are singletons. Study results and limitations: A few chains tied to CMV proved CMV antigen-specific in vitro. Apart from CMV serostatus, no immune exposure information was available. The study recorded around 160 TCR beta chains that were cytomegalovirus-associated.

The sample taken for sequencing was PBMCs. V gene TRBV29-1 combines with J gene TRBJ1-6; D gene ambiguous. The sequence was collected from a female donor in good health and CMV-seronegative. CDR3 amino acids: CSVRGSSYNSPLHF. The DNA of the CDR3 is TGCAGCGTTCGGGGTAGCTCCTATAATTCACCCCTCCACTTT. The complete variable domain, with remaining parts taken from reference TRBV29-1 and TRBJ1-6, reads SAVISQKPSRDICQRGTSLTIQCQVDSQVTMMFWYRQQPGQSLTLIATANQGSEATYESGFVIDKFPISRPNLTFSTLTVSNMSPEDSSIYLCSVRGSSYNSPLHFGNGTRLTVT.